Described below is a single T cell receptor (beta chain) sequence and its context. The data stem from a study of Tregs in tolerant kidney transplant recipients. Using immunoSEQ multiplex PCR, the repertoire was profiled, and TCRdb retains in-frame clones only, with some absent. Of over 60,000 clones in the sample, around 98% were seen once. This CDR3 is built from 13 residues. V was trimmed by 6 bases and J by 3 bases, leaving 12 bases between them. The germline V gene encodes CDR1 WNHNN and CDR2 SYGVQD (reference sequence). This rearrangement joins TRBV10-1 to TRBJ2-7; tentatively, D is TRBD2 (6 bases). The sequence was collected from a human donor who received a combined kidney and bone marrow transplant. The starting material was CD4+ T cells from blood, obtained before the transplant. The CDR3 sequence: CASRTRMRYEQYF. The DNA of the CDR3 is TGCGCCAGCAGGACTAGGATGCGCTACGAGCAGTACTTC.